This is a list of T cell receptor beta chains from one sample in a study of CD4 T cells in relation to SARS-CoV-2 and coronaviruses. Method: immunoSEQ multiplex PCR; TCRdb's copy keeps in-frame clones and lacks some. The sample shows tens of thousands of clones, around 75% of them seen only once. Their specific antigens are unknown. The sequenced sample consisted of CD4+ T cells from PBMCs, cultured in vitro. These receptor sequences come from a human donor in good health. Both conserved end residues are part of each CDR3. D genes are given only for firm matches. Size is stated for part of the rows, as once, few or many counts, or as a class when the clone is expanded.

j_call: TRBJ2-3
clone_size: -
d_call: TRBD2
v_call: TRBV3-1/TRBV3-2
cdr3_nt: TGTGCCAGCAGCCAAGTTAGCGGGAGGGCCTGGGATACGCAGTATTTT
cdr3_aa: CASSQVSGRAWDTQYF

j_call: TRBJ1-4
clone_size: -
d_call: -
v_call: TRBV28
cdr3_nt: TGTGCCACGGGGCTGAATGAAAAACTGTTTTTT
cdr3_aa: CATGLNEKLFF

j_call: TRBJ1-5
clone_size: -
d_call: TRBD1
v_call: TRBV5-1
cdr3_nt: TGCGCCAGCAGCTTGTCGACAGGGAGCAATCAGCCCCAGCATTTT
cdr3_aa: CASSLSTGSNQPQHF

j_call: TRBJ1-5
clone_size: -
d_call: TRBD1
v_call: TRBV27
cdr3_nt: TGTGCCAGCTCGGACAGGGGGAATCAGCCCCAGCATTTT
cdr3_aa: CASSDRGNQPQHF

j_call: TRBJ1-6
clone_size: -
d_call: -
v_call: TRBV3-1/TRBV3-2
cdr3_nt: TGTGCCAGCAGCCGTCAGGGTCCGGACTATTCACCCCTCCACTTT
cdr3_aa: CASSRQGPDYSPLHF

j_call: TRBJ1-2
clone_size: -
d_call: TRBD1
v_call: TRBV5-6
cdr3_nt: TGTGCCAGCAGCAAGGGACAGGGTTACTCCGACTATGGCTACACCTTC
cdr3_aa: CASSKGQGYSDYGYTF

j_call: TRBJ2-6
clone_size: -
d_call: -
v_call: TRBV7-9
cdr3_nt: TGTGCCAGCAGCTTAGTTTGGGACCGTCTCTCTGGGGCCAACGTCCTGACTTTC
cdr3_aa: CASSLVWDRLSGANVLTF

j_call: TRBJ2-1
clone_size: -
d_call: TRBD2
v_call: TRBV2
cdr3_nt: TGTGCCAGCAGGGATCCTTCGGGGGGGCAGTTCTTC
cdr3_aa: CASRDPSGGQFF

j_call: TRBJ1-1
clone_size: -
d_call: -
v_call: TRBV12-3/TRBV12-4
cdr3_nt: TGTGCCAGCAGTTTGCAGGGGTTGAGAGCTTTCTTT
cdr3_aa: CASSLQGLRAFF

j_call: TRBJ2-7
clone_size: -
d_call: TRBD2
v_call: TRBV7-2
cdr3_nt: TGTGCCAGCAGCCCTGGACTAGCGGGCCCCTACGAGCAGTACTTC
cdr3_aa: CASSPGLAGPYEQYF

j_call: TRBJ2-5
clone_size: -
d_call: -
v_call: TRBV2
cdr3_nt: TGTGCCAGCAGTGAAACATTTTCTGCGGCTGGCACCCAGTACTTC
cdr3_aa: CASSETFSAAGTQYF

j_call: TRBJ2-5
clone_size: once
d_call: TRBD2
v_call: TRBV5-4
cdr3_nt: TGTGCCAGCAGCTTCCCTAGCGGGAGGGTTGAGACCCAGTACTTC
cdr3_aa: CASSFPSGRVETQYF

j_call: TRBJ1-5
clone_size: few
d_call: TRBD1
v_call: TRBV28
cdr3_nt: TGTGCCAGCAGACAACCGGGACAGGGGTTCTCTTGGAAGCTTCAGCCCCAGCATTTT
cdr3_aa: CASRQPGQGFSWKLQPQHF

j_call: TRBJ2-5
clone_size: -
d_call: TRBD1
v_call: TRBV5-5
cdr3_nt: TGTGCCAGCAGCTTCAGGGGGCGAGGGGCGGAGACCCAGTACTTC
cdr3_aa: CASSFRGRGAETQYF

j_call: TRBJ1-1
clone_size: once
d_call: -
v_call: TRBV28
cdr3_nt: TGTGCCAGCCAGAGGGAGGGGGGCACTGAAGCTTTCTTT
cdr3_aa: CASQREGGTEAFF

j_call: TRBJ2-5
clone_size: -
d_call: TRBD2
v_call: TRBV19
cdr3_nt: TGTGCCAGTAGACCCCCGGGGGGGCAAGAGACCCAGTACTTC
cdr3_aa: CASRPPGGQETQYF

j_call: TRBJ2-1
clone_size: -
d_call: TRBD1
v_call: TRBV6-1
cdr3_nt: TGTGCCAGCAGTGAATTGGACAGGTACTACAATGAGCAGTTCTTC
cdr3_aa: CASSELDRYYNEQFF

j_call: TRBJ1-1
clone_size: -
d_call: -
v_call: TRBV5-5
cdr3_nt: TGTGCCAGCAGCTCGGGAGGAGAGACTGAAGCTTTCTTT
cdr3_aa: CASSSGGETEAFF

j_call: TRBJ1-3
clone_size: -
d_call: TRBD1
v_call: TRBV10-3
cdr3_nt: TGTGCCATCAGTGAGTCTGACAGGGGGGAAGCTGGAAACACCATATATTTT
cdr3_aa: CAISESDRGEAGNTIYF

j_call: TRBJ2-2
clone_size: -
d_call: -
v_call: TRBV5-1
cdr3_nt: TGCGCCAGCAGCTTGAGGCGCACCGGGGAGCTGTTTTTT
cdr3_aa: CASSLRRTGELFF

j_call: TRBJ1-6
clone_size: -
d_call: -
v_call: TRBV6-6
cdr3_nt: TGTGCCAGCAGTTACTCATTTAGGGATCCTAATTCACCCCTCCACTTT
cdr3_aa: CASSYSFRDPNSPLHF

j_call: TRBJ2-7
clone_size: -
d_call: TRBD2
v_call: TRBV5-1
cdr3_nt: TGCGCCAGCACCGATTCTAGCGGGAGTGTCTACGAGCAGTACTTC
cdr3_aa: CASTDSSGSVYEQYF

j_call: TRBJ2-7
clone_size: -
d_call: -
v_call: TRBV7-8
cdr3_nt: TGTGCCAGCAGCTTAGCAGGCAGTGCCTACGAGCAGTACTTC
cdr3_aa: CASSLAGSAYEQYF

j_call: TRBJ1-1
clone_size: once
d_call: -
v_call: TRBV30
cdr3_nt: TGTGCCTGGAGTCCCCCTGGGTACAGTATGAACACTGAAGCTTTCTTT
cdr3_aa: CAWSPPGYSMNTEAFF

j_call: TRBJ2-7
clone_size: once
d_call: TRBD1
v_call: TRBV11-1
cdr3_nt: TGTGCCAGCATCTCTCCGGGACAGGGGGCCTCTGAGCAGTACTTC
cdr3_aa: CASISPGQGASEQYF

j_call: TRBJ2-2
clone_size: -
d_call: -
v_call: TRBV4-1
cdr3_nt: TGCGCCAGCAGCCAAGACCACCAACAGGGTAACGGGGAGCTGTTTTTT
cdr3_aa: CASSQDHQQGNGELFF

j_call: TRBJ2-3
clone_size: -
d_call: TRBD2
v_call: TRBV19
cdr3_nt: TGTGCCAGTAGTTCACTAGCGGAAGTCACAGATACGCAGTATTTT
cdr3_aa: CASSSLAEVTDTQYF

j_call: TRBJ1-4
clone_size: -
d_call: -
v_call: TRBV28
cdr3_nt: TGTGCCAGCAGTTTCAGGGCAACTAATGAAAAACTGTTTTTT
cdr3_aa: CASSFRATNEKLFF

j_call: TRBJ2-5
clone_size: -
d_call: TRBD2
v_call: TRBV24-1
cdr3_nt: TGTGCCACCAGTGAGGCCGGGACTAGCGGGAGGGCCGGGGAGACCCAGTACTTC
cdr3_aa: CATSEAGTSGRAGETQYF

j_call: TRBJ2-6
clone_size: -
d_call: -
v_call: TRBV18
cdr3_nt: TGTGCCAGCTCACCCCGAGGGGGCTCTGGGGCCAACGTCCTGACTTTC
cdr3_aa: CASSPRGGSGANVLTF

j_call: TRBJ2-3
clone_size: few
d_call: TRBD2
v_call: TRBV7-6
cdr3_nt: TGTGCCAGCAGCTTGGCTAGCGGGAGGACAGATACGCAGTATTTT
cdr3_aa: CASSLASGRTDTQYF

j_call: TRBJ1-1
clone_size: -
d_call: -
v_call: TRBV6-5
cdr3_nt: TGTGCCAGCAGTCTCCTAACTGCCCACGCTTTCTTT
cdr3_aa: CASSLLTAHAFF

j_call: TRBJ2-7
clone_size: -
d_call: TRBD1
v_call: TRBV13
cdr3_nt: TGTGCCAGCAGCCCTGCAGGGGGAAGGCTCGAGCAGTACTTC
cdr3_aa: CASSPAGGRLEQYF

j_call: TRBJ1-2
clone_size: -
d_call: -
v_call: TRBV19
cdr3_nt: TGTGCCAGTAGTATCCAGGGAGGTGGCTACACCTTC
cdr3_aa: CASSIQGGGYTF

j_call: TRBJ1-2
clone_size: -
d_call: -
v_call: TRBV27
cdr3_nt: TGTGCCAGCAGACGAGACGGAACCTATGGCTACACCTTC
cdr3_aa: CASRRDGTYGYTF

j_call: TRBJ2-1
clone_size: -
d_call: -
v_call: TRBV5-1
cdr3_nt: TGCGCCAGCAGCCTGCAGGGAGGCCTAGCGTTATACAATGAGCAGTTCTTC
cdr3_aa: CASSLQGGLALYNEQFF

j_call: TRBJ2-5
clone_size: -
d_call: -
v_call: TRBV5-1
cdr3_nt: TGCGCCAGCAGCTTTAGTTCTGGAGTACAAGAGACCCAGTACTTC
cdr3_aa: CASSFSSGVQETQYF

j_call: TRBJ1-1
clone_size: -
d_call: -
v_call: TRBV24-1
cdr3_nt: TGTGCCACCAGGGCACAAGGGGGAACTGAAGCTTTCTTT
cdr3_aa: CATRAQGGTEAFF

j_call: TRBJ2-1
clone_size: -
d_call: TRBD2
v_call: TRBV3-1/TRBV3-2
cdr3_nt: TGTGCCAGCAGCCACTTTCTCGGGACGGCGGGGGGTCGGTTTGTCTACAATGAGCAGTTCTTC
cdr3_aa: CASSHFLGTAGGRFVYNEQFF

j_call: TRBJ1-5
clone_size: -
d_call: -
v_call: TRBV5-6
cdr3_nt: TGTGCCAGCAGCTTGGAGGGAGACTCCCAGCATTTT
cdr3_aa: CASSLEGDSQHF

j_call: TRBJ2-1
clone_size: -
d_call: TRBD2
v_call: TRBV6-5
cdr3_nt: TGTGCCAGCAGTGACTCCGGGACTATAAACAATGAGCAGTTCTTC
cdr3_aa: CASSDSGTINNEQFF

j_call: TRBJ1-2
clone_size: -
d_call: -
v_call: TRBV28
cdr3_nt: TGTGCCAGCAGTTTAATCGGGGGAACGGGCTACACCTTC
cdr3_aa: CASSLIGGTGYTF

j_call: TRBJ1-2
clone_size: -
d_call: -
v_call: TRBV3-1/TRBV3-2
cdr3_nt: TGTGCCAGCAGCCAAGAATCCTATGGCTACACCTTC
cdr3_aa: CASSQESYGYTF

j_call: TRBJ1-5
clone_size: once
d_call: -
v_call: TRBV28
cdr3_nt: TGTGCCAGCAGCCTAAATAGCAATCAGCCCCAGCATTTT
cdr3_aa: CASSLNSNQPQHF

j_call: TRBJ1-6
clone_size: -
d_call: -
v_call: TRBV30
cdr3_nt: TGTGCCTGGAGTGTACCGGGCAGGGTACAGTCACCCCTCCACTTT
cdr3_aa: CAWSVPGRVQSPLHF

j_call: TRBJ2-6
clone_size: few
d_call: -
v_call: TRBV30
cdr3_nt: TGTGCCTGGAGCCCCCTCTCTGGGGCCAACGTCCTGACTTTC
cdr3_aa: CAWSPLSGANVLTF

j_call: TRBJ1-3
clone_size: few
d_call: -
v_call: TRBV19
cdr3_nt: TGTGCCCCGCCTCGGGAGCCTGGAAACACCATATATTTT
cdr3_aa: CAPPREPGNTIYF

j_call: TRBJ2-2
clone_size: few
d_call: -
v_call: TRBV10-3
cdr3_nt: TGTGCCATCAGTGAGTCGACCGCGGGACTCATCGGGGAGCTGTTTTTT
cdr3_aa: CAISESTAGLIGELFF

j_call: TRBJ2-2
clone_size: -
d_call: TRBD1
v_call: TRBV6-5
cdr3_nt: TGTGCCAGCAGTTGGTCGCTTGGACAGGGGGCCGGGGAGCTGTTTTTT
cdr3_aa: CASSWSLGQGAGELFF